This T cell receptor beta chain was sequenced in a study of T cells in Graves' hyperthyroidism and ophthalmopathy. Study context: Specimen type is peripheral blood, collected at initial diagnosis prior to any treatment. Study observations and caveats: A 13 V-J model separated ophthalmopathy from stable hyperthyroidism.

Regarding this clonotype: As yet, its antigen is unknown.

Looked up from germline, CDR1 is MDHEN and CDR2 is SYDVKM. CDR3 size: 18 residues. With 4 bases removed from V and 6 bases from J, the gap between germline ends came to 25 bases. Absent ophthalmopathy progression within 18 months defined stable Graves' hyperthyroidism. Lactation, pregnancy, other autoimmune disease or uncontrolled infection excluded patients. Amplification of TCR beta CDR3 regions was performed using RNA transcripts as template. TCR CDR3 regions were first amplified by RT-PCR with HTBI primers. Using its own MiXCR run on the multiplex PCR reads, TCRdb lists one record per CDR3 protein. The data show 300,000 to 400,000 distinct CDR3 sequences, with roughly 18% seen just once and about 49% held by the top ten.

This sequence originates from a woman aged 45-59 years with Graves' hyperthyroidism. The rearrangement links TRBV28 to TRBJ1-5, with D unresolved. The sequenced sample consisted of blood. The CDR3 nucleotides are TGTGCCAGCAGTTCCCCCCGTGAAGGAGGGATCGGTTTTCAGCCCCAGCATTTT. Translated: CASSSPREGGIGFQPQHF.